Listed below are T cell receptor beta chains from one sample, sequenced in a study of T cells after yellow fever vaccination. TCRdb reprocessed the 5' RACE reads via MiXCR and lists one record per CDR3 protein. The sample has a few hundred thousand distinct CDR3 sequences; around 10% are singletons. The sample in question was CD4+ T cells sorted from PBMCs, obtained 5 days after the yellow fever booster vaccination. The receptors here all came from a man between 18 and 29 years old who received the YFV17D yellow fever vaccine. The CDR3 runs from the conserved cysteine through the conserved F or W. Each record gives: J gene, D gene, clone size, V gene, CDR3 protein, CDR3 DNA. A D gene is named only where the DNA matches it firmly. Clone size is shown for a subset of rows, as once, few, many or a class of expanded clone.

>TRBJ1-2|.|.|TRBV12-3/TRBV12-4
CASSFLSQGGYTF
TGTGCCAGCAGTTTTTTATCCCAGGGTGGCTACACCTTC
>TRBJ1-5|.|.|TRBV19
CASSRQELMYQPQHF
TGTGCCAGTAGCAGACAGGAGCTTATGTATCAGCCCCAGCATTTT
>TRBJ1-5|TRBD1|many|TRBV5-1
CASSYGQGNQPQHF
TGCGCCAGCAGCTACGGACAGGGGAATCAGCCCCAGCATTTT
>TRBJ2-3|TRBD2|.|TRBV20-1
CSATLAGGSTDTQYF
TGCAGTGCCACTCTAGCGGGGGGGAGCACAGATACGCAGTATTTT
>TRBJ2-1|TRBD2|few|TRBV12-3/TRBV12-4
CASSFLAGYEQFF
TGTGCCAGCAGTTTCCTAGCGGGGTATGAGCAGTTCTTC
>TRBJ2-1|.|.|TRBV6-8
CASTTKWSEQFF
TGTGCCAGCACGACTAAGTGGAGTGAGCAGTTCTTC
>TRBJ2-6|TRBD1|.|TRBV5-4
CASSLGQGGVSGANVLTF
TGTGCCAGCAGCTTGGGACAGGGGGGGGTCTCTGGGGCCAACGTCCTGACTTTC
>TRBJ2-3|TRBD1|.|TRBV12-3/TRBV12-4
CASRPGQFTDTQYF
TGTGCCAGCAGACCGGGACAGTTCACAGATACGCAGTATTTT
>TRBJ2-5|.|few|TRBV5-1
CASTEDQETQYF
TGCGCCAGCACAGAGGACCAAGAGACCCAGTACTTC
>TRBJ2-3|TRBD2|.|TRBV10-3
CAIASGGAKDTQYF
TGTGCCATAGCTAGCGGGGGGGCCAAAGATACGCAGTATTTT